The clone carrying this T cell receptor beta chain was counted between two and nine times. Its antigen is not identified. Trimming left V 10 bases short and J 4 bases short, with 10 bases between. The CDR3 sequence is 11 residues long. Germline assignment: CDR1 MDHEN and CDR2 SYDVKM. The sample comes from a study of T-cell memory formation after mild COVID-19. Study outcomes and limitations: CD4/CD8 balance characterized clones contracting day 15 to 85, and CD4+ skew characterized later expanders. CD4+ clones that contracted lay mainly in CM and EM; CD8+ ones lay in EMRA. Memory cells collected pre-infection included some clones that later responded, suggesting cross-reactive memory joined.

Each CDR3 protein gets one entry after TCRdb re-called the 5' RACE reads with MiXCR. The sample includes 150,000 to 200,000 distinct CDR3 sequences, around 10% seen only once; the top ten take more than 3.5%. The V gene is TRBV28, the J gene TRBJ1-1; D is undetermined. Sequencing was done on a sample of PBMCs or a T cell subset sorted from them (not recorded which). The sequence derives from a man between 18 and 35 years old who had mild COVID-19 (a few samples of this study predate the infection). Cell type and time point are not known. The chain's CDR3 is CATLGVTEAFF. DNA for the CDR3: TGTGCCACCTTGGGTGTCACTGAAGCTTTCTTT. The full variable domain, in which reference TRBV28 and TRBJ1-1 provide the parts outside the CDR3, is DVKVTQSSRYLVKRTGEKVFLECVQDMDHENMFWYRQDPGLGLRLIYFSYDVKMKEKGDIPEGYSVSREKKERFSLILESASTNQTSMYLCATLGVTEAFFGQGTRLTVV.